The 14 T cell receptor beta chains reported below all come from one sample, sequenced in a study of early T cells in non-severe SARS-CoV-2 infection. Each CDR3 protein gets one entry after TCRdb re-called the 5' RACE reads with MiXCR. Altogether about 16,000 distinct CDR3 sequences are present, around 5.1% being singletons, with the ten largest covering roughly 7%. Sequenced: whole blood. These receptors were collected from an adult who was a healthcare worker with PCR-confirmed SARS-CoV-2 infection or an uninfected control (not recorded which).

Many counts were recorded for this clonotype. The chain has TRBV11-2 and TRBJ2-5, with TRBD1 matching over 10 bases. The ends lost 4 bases at V and 5 bases at J; junction bases unmatched: 7. The CDR3 sequence is 15 residues long. Germline values: CDR1 SGHAT, CDR2 FQNNGV. The CDR3 nucleotides read TGTGCCAGCAGCTCAGGACAGGGGGTCGCCGAGACCCAGTACTTC. Translating it yields CASSSGQGVAETQYF.

This clonotype was seen a few times. The genes are TRBV29-1 and TRBJ1-2; no firm D call. The germline V gene encodes CDR1 SQVTM and CDR2 ANQGSEA. V was trimmed by 3 bases and J by 1 base, leaving 3 bases between them. This CDR3 has 11 amino acids. The CDR3 region is CSVDRNYGYTF. The CDR3 nucleotides are TGCAGCGTTGACCGTAACTATGGCTACACCTTC.

In this sample, this clonotype turned up many times. J is TRBJ1-3 and V is TRBV6-6; no definite D call. Germline V gene lookup returns CDR1 MNHNY and CDR2 SVGAGI (reference sequence). The CDR3 consists of 15 residues. V gave up 2 bases and J gave up 2 bases, with 10 bases separating them. The CDR3 here is CASSYRVGAGNTIYF. The CDR3 nucleotides are TGTGCCAGCAGTTACCGAGTGGGAGCTGGAAACACCATATATTTT.

CDR3 bases: TGTGCCAGCAGCTTAGCGCGGGACAGGGACAATGAGCAGTTCTTC. Translation: CASSLARDRDNEQFF. This chain joins TRBV7-6 and TRBJ2-1; 9 bases map to TRBD1. Trimming cost V 0 bases and J 5 bases; bases outside gene matches: 2. Germline CDR1 and CDR2: SGHVS and FNYEAQ. This CDR3 comprises 15 residues.

The chain recombines TRBV10-3 with TRBJ1-1, with a possible D match to TRBD1 (6 bases). Deletions cut 6 bases from V and 2 bases from J, with 16 bases between. The CDR3 has 15 amino acids. Germline V gene data show CDR1 as ENHRY and CDR2 as SYGVKD. CDR3 loop: CAIRKWGQVNTEAFF. DNA for the CDR3: TGTGCCATCAGGAAGTGGGGGCAAGTTAACACTGAAGCTTTCTTT.

This chain connects TRBV9 to TRBJ1-3; possible D gene TRBD1, 6 bases. The V and J ends lost 4 bases and 5 bases respectively, with 13 bases between them. Per the germline V gene, CDR1 is SGDLS and CDR2 is YYNGEE. The CDR3 has 14 amino acids. CDR3 loop: CASSSATGRNTIYF. The CDR3 coding sequence is TGTGCCAGCAGCTCCGCGACAGGCCGAAACACCATATATTTT.

This clonotype was seen many times. V usage is TRBV11-2 and J usage is TRBJ2-7; TRBD2 agrees at 13 bases. Germline V lookup: CDR1 SGHAT, CDR2 FQNNGV. V gave up 4 bases and J gave up 2 bases; unmatched junction bases: 8. CDR3 size: 17 residues. The CDR3 DNA reads TGTGCCAGCAGCTCCTGGACTAGCGGGAGTAAAGCCTACGAGCAGTACTTC. Translating gives CASSSWTSGSKAYEQYF.

In its sample, this clonotype was seen many times. The rearrangement uses TRBV20-1 and TRBJ2-1, with TRBD2 as a possible D gene (6 bases). Between the trimmed V and J ends, which lost 6 bases and 4 bases, there was a span of 10 bases. The CDR3 is 12 amino acids. From germline, CDR1 is DFQATT and CDR2 SNEGSKA (reference sequence). The CDR3 sequence is CSAVAGYNEQFF. The CDR3 DNA reads TGCAGTGCGGTGGCGGGATACAATGAGCAGTTCTTC.

This clonotype was observed many times. This rearrangement joins TRBV29-1 to TRBJ1-1, with D unresolved. CDR1 is SQVTM and CDR2 is ANQGSEA in the germline V gene. V dropped 3 bases and J dropped 1 base, with 6 bases sitting between them. The CDR3 consists of 12 residues. CDR3 nucleotide sequence: TGCAGCGTTGACAGGCAGAACACTGAAGCTTTCTTT. As protein: CSVDRQNTEAFF.

In this sample, this clonotype turned up a few times. CDR3 DNA: TGTGCCAGCAGCTTAATTGGGACGGAGACAGATACGCAGTATTTT. Its translation is CASSLIGTETDTQYF. J is TRBJ2-3 and V is TRBV7-3; possibly TRBD1 or TRBD2 for D (5 bases each). The germline V gene encodes CDR1 SGHTA and CDR2 FQGTGA. This CDR3 is built from 15 residues. The ends were cut back, 1 base at V and 3 bases at J, with 11 bases in the middle. The variable domain in full, with the rest retrieved from reference TRBV7-3 and TRBJ2-3, is GAGVSQTPSNKVTEKGKYVELRCDPISGHTALYWYRQSLGQGPEFLIYFQGTGAADDSGLPNDRFFAVRPEGSVSTLKIQRTERGDSAVYLCASSLIGTETDTQYFGPGTRLTVL.

This clonotype was observed a handful of times. This rearrangement joins TRBV3-1 to TRBJ2-3, with D hard to call. The CDR3 consists of 16 residues. Looked up from germline, CDR1 is LGHDT and CDR2 is YNNKEL (reference sequence). V lost 4 bases and J lost 2, with 16 bases in between. The CDR3 protein is CASSPLTLSSTDTQYF. The DNA of the CDR3 is TGTGCCAGCAGCCCGCTCACCCTCTCTTCCACAGATACGCAGTATTTT.

This clonotype showed up just a few times. The CDR3 nucleotides are TGTGCCAGCAGCCTCACCTCAGCCCCTCCAAACAATGAGCAGTTCTTC. Protein: CASSLTSAPPNNEQFF. This chain links TRBV6-2 or TRBV6-3 with TRBJ2-1; D gene uncertain. CDR3 length equals 16 residues. Germline values: CDR1 MNHEY, CDR2 SVGEGT. V dropped 6 bases and J dropped 5 bases, with 20 bases sitting between them.

This clonotype has at least ten counts. The J gene is TRBJ2-1, the V gene TRBV19; the match to TRBD1 covers 8 bases. Germline CDR1 reads LNHDA; CDR2 reads SQIVND (reference sequence). This CDR3 spans 16 amino acids. With 6 bases clipped from V and 6 bases from J, the junction kept 13 bases outside the gene matches. CDR3 in amino acids: CASSTRPGQVGNEQFF. The CDR3 nucleotides are TGTGCCAGTAGCACACGCCCGGGACAGGTTGGCAATGAGCAGTTCTTC.

There are many counts of this clonotype. The V gene is TRBV11-2, the J gene TRBJ2-3; the D gene is possibly TRBD1 (5 bases). The CDR3 runs to 18 residues. V lost 1 base, J lost 3 bases, and 20 bases lay in between. Germline V gives CDR1 SGHAT, CDR2 FQNNGV. This CDR3 is CASSLGQILTILTDTQYF. The CDR3 DNA sequence: TGTGCCAGCAGCTTAGGACAGATCTTAACCATACTTACAGATACGCAGTATTTT. Using reference TRBV11-2 and TRBJ2-3 for the parts outside the CDR3, the full variable domain is EAGVAQSPRYKIIEKRQSVAFWCNPISGHATLYWYQQILGQGPKLLIQFQNNGVVDDSQLPKDRFSAERLKGVDSTLKIQPAKLEDSAVYLCASSLGQILTILTDTQYFGPGTRLTVL.